This T cell receptor beta chain stems from a study of T cells after posttransplantation cyclophosphamide. Whole-study results and caveats: Later post-transplant blood repertoires were often dominated by donor CD8+ memory clones. After PTCy, TRB diversity resembled that of CNI/methotrexate controls. Tissue-infiltrating T cells from skin or gut overlapped little with blood T cells.

In this sample, this clone turned up once. Its antigen is undetermined. Control samples came 1 year after myeloablative marrow transplants with methotrexate plus calcineurin inhibitor. This CDR3 region has 13 residues. Germline CDR1 and CDR2: SGHTS and YDEGEE. V lost 4 bases and J 7 bases, leaving 11 bases between the germline ends. Sequenced by immunoSEQ multiplex PCR; TCRdb stores in-frame clones only, minus some. Counted here are some 5,000 clones, approximately 73% occurring once; the ten biggest clones make up roughly 50%. The origin of this receptor is a female patient between 50 and 59 years old who received an allogeneic stem cell transplant from an unrelated donor, was CMV-positive, and had acute and chronic GVHD. Some T cells may arise from the graft donor. The material sequenced was PBMCs, taken 300 to 330 days after allogeneic stem cell transplant with calcineurin inhibitor and methotrexate. The rearrangement links TRBV5-8 to TRBJ1-4; the D is unclear. The CDR3 region is CASSPVPSEKLFF. The CDR3 DNA is TGTGCCAGCAGCCCCGTTCCTAGTGAAAAACTGTTTTTT. The complete variable domain, with remaining parts taken from reference TRBV5-8 and TRBJ1-4, reads EAGVTQSPTHLIKTRGQQATLRCSPISGHTSVYWYQQALGLGLQFLLWYDEGEERNRGNFPPRFSGRQFPNYSSELNVNALELEDSALYLCASSPVPSEKLFFGSGTQLSVL.